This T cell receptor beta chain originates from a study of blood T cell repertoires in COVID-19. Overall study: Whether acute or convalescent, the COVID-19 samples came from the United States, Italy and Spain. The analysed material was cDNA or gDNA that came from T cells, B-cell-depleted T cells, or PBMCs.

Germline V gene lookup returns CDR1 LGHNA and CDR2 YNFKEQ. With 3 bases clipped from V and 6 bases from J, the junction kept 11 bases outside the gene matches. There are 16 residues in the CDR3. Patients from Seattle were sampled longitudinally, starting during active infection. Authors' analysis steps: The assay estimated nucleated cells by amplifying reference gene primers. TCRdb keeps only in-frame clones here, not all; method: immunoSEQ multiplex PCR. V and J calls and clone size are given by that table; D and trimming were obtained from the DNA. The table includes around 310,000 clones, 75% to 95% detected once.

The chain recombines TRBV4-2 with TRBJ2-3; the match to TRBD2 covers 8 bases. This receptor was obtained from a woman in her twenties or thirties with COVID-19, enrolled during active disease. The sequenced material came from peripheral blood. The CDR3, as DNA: TGTGCCAGCAGCCACCCGGGGGGGAGGGCCGGGGATACGCAGTATTTT. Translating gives CASSHPGGRAGDTQYF.